Following are 7 T cell receptor beta chains from one sample sequenced in a study of blood T cell repertoires in COVID-19. Profiling relied on immunoSEQ multiplex PCR, and the TCRdb table lists in-frame clones only, not all of them. The profile shows approximately 150,000 clones, 70% to 90% of them singletons. Sequenced input: peripheral blood. The receptors derive from a man between 65 and 85 years old with acute or convalescent COVID-19.

This clone was seen only once. The chain recombines TRBV21-1 with TRBJ1-2; the DNA was not compared with TRBD1, the D call given in the table. TRBV21-1 is classified as a pseudogene. This CDR3 contains 15 residues. DNA of the CDR3: TGTGCCAGCAGCACTCGGGACAGGGGGCCGTATGGCTACACCTTC. This gives the protein CASSTRDRGPYGYTF.

The chain combines TRBV6-5 with TRBJ2-3; D is undetermined. The germline CDR1 and CDR2 sequences are MNHEY and SVGAGI. Trimming removed 0 bases at V and 0 bases at J, with 7 bases between. The CDR3 consists of 15 residues. Here the CDR3 reads CASSYSGSSTDTQYF. The DNA of the CDR3 is TGTGCCAGCAGTTACTCGGGCAGCAGCACAGATACGCAGTATTTT.

V and J are TRBV19 and TRBJ1-2, with D possibly matching TRBD1 (6 bases). Trimming stripped 7 bases from V and 2 bases from J, with 17 bases between. CDR1 is LNHDA, CDR2 SQIVND, per germline (reference sequence). There are 15 residues in the CDR3. CDR3 DNA: TGTGCCAGTACGACTCCGCGGCAGGGGAACTATGGCTACACCTTC. Amino acid sequence: CASTTPRQGNYGYTF.

This chain uses TRBV5-4 with TRBJ1-4; D gene unclear. Germline V gene data show CDR1 as SGHNT and CDR2 as YYREEE (reference sequence). The CDR3 loop spans 14 amino acids. The V end lost 0 bases, the J end lost 7 bases, and 10 bases lay between the germline ends. The CDR3, as DNA: TGTGCCAGCAGCTTGGGAGGGCTGGGTGAAAAACTGTTTTTT. This sequence encodes CASSLGGLGEKLFF.

The V gene is TRBV5-4, the J gene TRBJ2-1; 8 positions match TRBD1. Germline CDR1 and CDR2: SGHNT and YYREEE (reference sequence). The CDR3 is 15 residues long. V trimming: 0 bases; J trimming: 7 bases; junction bases outside the gene matches: 6. The CDR3 DNA follows: TGTGCCAGCAGCTTGGGGGACAGGATAGGTAATGAGCAGTTCTTC. Protein: CASSLGDRIGNEQFF.

The chain couples TRBV5-1 to TRBJ1-1; D gene ambiguous. V was clipped by 1 base and J by 2 bases, with 9 bases between them. This CDR3 contains 14 residues. The germline CDR1 and CDR2 sequences are SGHRS and YFSETQ. CDR3 loop: CASSLNRANTEAFF. The CDR3 nucleotides read TGCGCCAGCAGCTTGAATCGCGCAAACACTGAAGCTTTCTTT.

The chain employs TRBV25-1 and TRBJ1-4; TRBD1 matches at 9 bases. CDR3 length: 15 residues. CDR1 MGHDK and CDR2 SYGVNS come from the germline V gene. V was clipped by 3 bases and J by 7 bases; unmatched bases: 6. The CDR3 here is CASSENRGRTEKLFF. The CDR3 nucleotides are TGTGCCAGCAGTGAGAACAGGGGGCGGACTGAAAAACTGTTTTTT.